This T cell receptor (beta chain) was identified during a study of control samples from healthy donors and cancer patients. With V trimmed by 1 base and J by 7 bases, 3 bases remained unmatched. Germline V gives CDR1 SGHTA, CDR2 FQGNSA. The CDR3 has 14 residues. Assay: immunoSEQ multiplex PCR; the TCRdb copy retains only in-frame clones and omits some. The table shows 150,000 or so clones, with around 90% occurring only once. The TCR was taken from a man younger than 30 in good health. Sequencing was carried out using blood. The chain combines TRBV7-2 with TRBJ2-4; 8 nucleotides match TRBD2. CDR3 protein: CASSLGPSGNIQYF. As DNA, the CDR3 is TGTGCCAGCAGCTTAGGTCCTAGCGGGAACATTCAGTACTTC.